This T cell receptor beta chain was captured by sequencing in a study of response to subunit inactivated influenza vaccine. In TCRdb, the RT-PCR reads were re-called with MiXCR into one record per CDR3 protein. Of hundreds of thousands of distinct CDR3 sequences in the sample, approximately 13% were seen once. The table lists this clonotype with a few counts. Its antigen is unidentified. This CDR3 has 14 residues. With 5 bases removed from V and 1 base from J, the gap between germline ends came to 9 bases. The germline gives CDR1 SGHTA, CDR2 FQGNSA. Findings and caveats of the study: Every seasonal influenza vaccination brings in few new T cells, the authors suggested.

Material: PBMCs from blood, obtained around 14 days before vaccination. The source is a man aged 45 to 65 who received an inactivated influenza vaccine. The chain employs TRBV7-2 and TRBJ2-4; tentatively, D is TRBD1 (6 bases). CDR3 in amino acids: CASSIQGAKNIQYF. CDR3 nucleotides: TGTGCCAGCAGCATCCAGGGGGCCAAAAACATTCAGTACTTC.